What follows are 25 T cell receptor beta chains derived from one specimen sequenced in a study of T cell clonality in common variable immunodeficiency. Study-wide points: In common variable immunodeficiency, TCR beta chains reportedly carried fewer deletions and N-nucleotide insertions.

These receptors are not linked to any known antigen. Some clones are missing from TCRdb's copy, which holds only in-frame ones; the method was immunoSEQ multiplex PCR. The repertoire consists of more than 35,000 clones, none detected only once. Sequencing input: peripheral blood mononuclear cells. All receptors come from a human donor with common variable immunodeficiency.

This clone showed up just a few times. The read ends 3 residues early relative to the CDR3; the germline J gene fills the gap. The chain employs TRBV19 and TRBJ2-1; tentative D call: TRBD2 (5 bases). Germline loops: CDR1 LNHDA, CDR2 SQIVND (reference sequence). The V end lost 3 bases, the J end lost 5 bases, and 11 bases lay between the germline ends. This CDR3 is 14 amino acids long. CDR3 DNA, as far as it was read: TGTGCCAGTAGTATGAACTTGAGGGACAATGAG. Its translation: CASSMNLRDNE. The entire CDR3 reads CASSMNLRDNEQFF.

This clone was observed a few times. The CDR3 goes on 3 residues after the read ends, and that part is filled in from the germline J gene. The gene calls are TRBV13 and TRBJ2-5, with 9 nucleotides matching TRBD1. The CDR3 covers 15 residues. With 5 bases clipped from V and 4 bases from J, the junction kept 8 bases outside the gene matches. CDR1 is PRHDT, CDR2 FYEKMQ, per germline (reference sequence). CDR3: CASSPRGQGGETQYF. The DNA read from the CDR3 is TGTGCCAGCAGCCCGCGGGGACAGGGAGGAGAGACC.

As to this clone: The missing CDR3 end, 3 residues past where the read stops, is filled in from the germline J gene. The rearrangement links TRBV6-4 to TRBJ2-1; TRBD2 matches 7 bases. The J segment lost 6 bases and the V segment lost 4 bases, leaving 6 bases of the junction unmatched. Germline CDR1 and CDR2: MRHNA and SNTAGT. The length of the CDR3 is 14 residues. The part of the CDR3 DNA that was read is TGTGCCAGCAGTGCGACGCGGGAGAGCAATGAG. Translation: CASSATRESNE. The CDR3 as a whole reads CASSATRESNEQFF.

This clone has ten or more counts. The read falls 3 residues short of the CDR3 end, and the missing part is taken from the germline J gene. The chain is built from TRBV4-2 and TRBJ2-2; 9 bases map to TRBD2. The trim removed 1 base at V and 1 base at J, leaving 7 bases unmatched. The CDR3 has 18 residues. Germline V CDR1 and CDR2: LGHNA, YNFKEQ. CDR3 region: CASSQAFRLAENTGELFF. The CDR3 DNA, read in part, is TGTGCCAGCAGCCAAGCTTTCCGACTAGCGGAGAACACCGGGGAG.

This clone was recorded at least ten times. The read ends 3 residues before the CDR3 terminus; that terminus is restored from the germline J gene. This chain joins TRBV19 and TRBJ1-1; D is perhaps TRBD1 (5 bases). The V gene's germline CDR1 is LNHDA and CDR2 SQIVND (reference sequence). CDR3 size: 15 residues. Trimming pared 3 bases from V and 4 bases from J, leaving 15 bases between. The sequenced part of the CDR3 DNA is TGTGCCAGTAGTATGGCCGGGGGGGGAATCACTGAA. This encodes CASSMAGGGITE. The CDR3, in full, reads CASSMAGGGITEAFF.

This clone was counted many times. The CDR3 end falls 3 residues outside the read, so it is completed with the germline J gene. V usage is TRBV6-2 or TRBV6-3 and J usage is TRBJ2-3; 10 bases line up with TRBD2. CDR3 length: 14 amino acids. V shed 5 bases, J shed 6 bases, and the junction held 5 bases outside the gene matches. The germline CDR1 and CDR2 sequences are MNHEY and SVGEGT. The CDR3 spells CASSRLTSGDTQYF. CDR3 DNA, as far as it was read: TGTGCCAGCAGTCGACTGACTAGCGGGGATACG.

This clone has at least ten counts. The read halts 3 residues ahead of the CDR3 end, with the missing end drawn from the germline J gene. The chain is built from TRBV6-2 or TRBV6-3 and TRBJ2-7, with 14 bases identical to TRBD2. The CDR3 totals 15 residues. J was trimmed by 6 bases and V by 0 bases; bases with no gene match: 1. The germline gives CDR1 MNHEY, CDR2 SVGEGT. The part of the CDR3 DNA that was read is TGTGCCAGCAGTTACTCGACTAGCGGGGGGGCCGAG. Translated, it gives CASSYSTSGGAE. The whole CDR3 is CASSYSTSGGAEQYF.

This clone was counted at least ten times. Read sequence stops 3 residues before the CDR3 end, and the germline J gene provides the missing end. This chain joins TRBV27 and TRBJ2-1; TRBD2 agrees at 10 bases. This CDR3 spans 16 amino acids. Germline V gene data show CDR1 as MNHEY and CDR2 as SMNVEV (reference sequence). Unmatched junction bases numbered 6, after V lost 3 bases and J lost 4 bases. CDR3 DNA, as far as it was read: TGTGCCAGCAGTTTTGAGGGACTAGCGAGTTACAATGAG. Residues: CASSFEGLASYNE. The complete CDR3 sequence is CASSFEGLASYNEQFF.

This clone has a handful of counts. The read terminates 3 residues ahead of where the CDR3 ends, so the germline J gene completes it. V usage is TRBV19 and J usage is TRBJ1-1; a weak D match, TRBD1 (5 bases). The germline gives CDR1 LNHDA, CDR2 SQIVND (reference sequence). The CDR3 extends over 14 amino acids. The CDR3 sequence is CASTLKKGVVEAFF. CDR3 DNA, as far as it was read: TGTGCCAGTACCCTAAAAAAAGGGGTTGTTGAG.

On this clone: The read ends 3 residues early relative to the CDR3; the germline J gene fills the gap. The chain carries TRBV11-2 and TRBJ2-3, with 7 positions matching TRBD1. Trimming took 5 bases from V and 7 from J; bases not matched to a gene: 9. The CDR3 has 14 amino acids. CDR1 and CDR2 (germline): SGHAT, FQNNGV. The CDR3 spells CASSPTGVSHTQYF. The sequenced CDR3 bases are TGTGCCAGCAGCCCTACAGGGGTGTCACATACG.

This clone has just a few counts. The read comes to an end 3 residues before the CDR3 does, leaving the germline J gene to fill in the end. The V gene is TRBV10-1, the J gene TRBJ2-7; a weak D match, TRBD1 (6 bases). V lost 4 bases and J lost 0, with 7 bases in between. The germline V gene encodes CDR1 WNHNN and CDR2 SYGVQD (reference sequence). The CDR3 covers 13 residues. The sequenced CDR3 bases are TGCGCCAGCAGTGGGACAGCCTCCTACGAG. Its protein product is CASSGTASYE. The whole CDR3 reads CASSGTASYEQYF.

Notes on this clone: The CDR3 is cut off 3 residues early in the read; its end comes from the germline J gene. The chain joins TRBV18 to TRBJ2-5; weak D call: TRBD2 (6 bases). Germline values: CDR1 KGHSH, CDR2 LQKENI. V lost 0 bases and J lost 4, with 18 bases in between. This CDR3 contains 17 residues. Partial CDR3 DNA: TGTGCCAGCTCACCACCGCAGGGCGGAGGGTTCAGAGAGACC. Translation gives CASSPPQGGGFRET. In full, the CDR3 reads CASSPPQGGGFRETQYF.

Only a few counts were recorded for this clone. Sequencing ends 3 residues short of the CDR3 end; the germline J gene provides the rest. The chain couples TRBV18 to TRBJ2-1; D not resolved. This CDR3 is built from 15 residues. The germline V gene has CDR1 KGHSH and CDR2 LQKENI. The ends were cut back, 2 bases at V and 0 bases at J, with 8 bases in the middle. The covered CDR3 bases are TGTGCCAGCTCACCAGACACCGGCTCCTACAATGAG. It translates to CASSPDTGSYNE. The entire CDR3 reads CASSPDTGSYNEQFF.

This clone was seen repeatedly, ten times or more. The CDR3 is cut off 3 residues early in the read; its end comes from the germline J gene. The chain is built from TRBV19 and TRBJ2-6; TRBD1 matches at 7 bases. V shed 4 bases, J shed 12 bases, and the junction held 3 bases outside the gene matches. CDR1 is LNHDA and CDR2 is SQIVND in the germline V gene (reference sequence). The CDR3 runs to 12 residues. This CDR3 reads CASSRGQLVLTF. The sequenced CDR3 bases are TGTGCCAGTAGTAGGGGACAGCTCGTC.

This clone was seen a handful of times. The read ends 3 residues shy of where the CDR3 ends; the end is completed using the germline J gene. The V and J genes are TRBV2 and TRBJ1-6; 9 nucleotides line up with TRBD1. The CDR3 is 13 amino acids. The germline CDR1 and CDR2 sequences are SNHLY and FYNNEI. Trimming at V came to 6 bases and at J to 8 bases, leaving 2 bases not matched to a gene. CDR3 region: CASRRTGDSPLHF. The part of the CDR3 DNA that was read is TGTGCCAGCAGACGGACAGGGGATTCACCC. The full variable domain, its missing parts supplied by reference TRBV2 and TRBJ1-6, is EPEVTQTPSHQVTQMGQEVILRCVPISNHLYFYWYRQILGQKVEFLVSFYNNEISEKSEIFDDQFSVERPDGSNFTLKIRSTKLEDSAMYFCASRRTGDSPLHFGNGTRLTVT.

This clone was seen a few times. The missing CDR3 end, 3 residues past where the read stops, is filled in from the germline J gene. V is TRBV7-8 and J is TRBJ1-3; 7 bases are a match to TRBD1. CDR3 length: 15 residues. V shed 4 bases, J shed 2 bases, and the junction held 5 bases outside the gene matches. CDR1 and CDR2 (germline): SGHVS, FQNEAQ. This CDR3 is CASSSSTGAGNTIYF. The CDR3 bases that were read are TGTGCCAGCAGCTCGAGTACAGGGGCTGGAAACACC.

In its sample, this clone was seen a few times. A much larger clone sits a single nucleotide away, making a read error possible. The CDR3 is cut off 3 residues early in the read; its end comes from the germline J gene. Different DNA sequences within this sample yield the same CDR3. The chain links TRBV7-8 to TRBJ1-2; TRBD1 aligns across 7 bases. Germline lookup yields CDR1 SGHVS and CDR2 FQNEAQ. This CDR3 spans 12 amino acids. CDR3 bases read: TGTGCCAGTAGCTTAGGGGGCGGGGGA. Translating gives CASSLGGGG. Given in full, the CDR3 is CASSLGGGGYTF.

This clone was recorded many times. The read ends 3 residues before the CDR3 terminus; that terminus is restored from the germline J gene. The gene calls are TRBV20-1 and TRBJ2-1; 7 positions agree with TRBD2. Losses at the gene ends were 3 bases for V and 0 bases for J; bases not matched to a gene: 5. The CDR3 runs 15 residues. Germline lookup yields CDR1 DFQATT and CDR2 SNEGSKA (reference sequence). CDR3 DNA, as far as it was read: TGCAGTGCTAGTCGGGGGGTTAACTCCTACAATGAG. Translating it yields CSASRGVNSYNE. The full CDR3 protein is CSASRGVNSYNEQFF.

This clone was counted at least ten times. Coverage ceases 3 residues before the CDR3 finishes, and the germline J gene fills in the end. The chain combines TRBV19 with TRBJ2-1; D could derive from TRBD1 or TRBD2 (5 bases each). The V gene lost 1 base and the J gene lost 4 bases, with 8 bases spanning the gap. This CDR3 is 14 amino acids long. From germline, CDR1 is LNHDA and CDR2 SQIVND (reference sequence). Here the CDR3 reads CASSIGGAYNEQFF. The sequenced part of the CDR3 DNA is TGTGCCAGTAGTATAGGAGGGGCTTACAATGAG.

This clone was seen a few times. The observed sequence ends 3 residues before the CDR3 terminus, with the missing tail filled in from the germline J gene. V gene TRBV2 combines with J gene TRBJ1-5, with 11 bases identical to TRBD1. Germline loops: CDR1 SNHLY, CDR2 FYNNEI. This CDR3 contains 17 residues. The J segment lost 2 bases and the V segment lost 4 bases, leaving 7 bases of the junction unmatched. The CDR3 DNA, read in part, is TGTGCCAGCAGTGGGACAGGGGGCTTAGGGGGCAATCAGCCC. It yields the protein CASSGTGGLGGNQP. The full CDR3 sequence reads CASSGTGGLGGNQPQHF. Looking up the rest from reference TRBV2 and TRBJ1-5 gives the full variable domain: EPEVTQTPSHQVTQMGQEVILRCVPISNHLYFYWYRQILGQKVEFLVSFYNNEISEKSEIFDDQFSVERPDGSNFTLKIRSTKLEDSAMYFCASSGTGGLGGNQPQHFGDGTRLSIL.

This clone was found a few times. The read halts 3 residues ahead of the CDR3 end, with the missing end drawn from the germline J gene. Other nucleotide sequences from this sample produce the same CDR3. The chain links TRBV5-5 to TRBJ2-7, with D tentatively TRBD2 (6 bases). CDR1 and CDR2 from the germline V gene are SGHKS and YYEKEE (reference sequence). The V gene lost 0 bases and the J gene lost 0 bases, with 7 bases spanning the gap. The CDR3 is 14 residues long. Here the CDR3 reads CASSLAGGSYEQYF. The DNA read from the CDR3 is TGTGCCAGCAGCTTGGCCGGGGGCTCCTACGAG.

With regard to this clone: The DNA ends 3 residues before the CDR3 does, and the rest of the CDR3 is filled in from the germline J gene. The V call is TRBV30, the J call TRBJ1-4; no reliable D call. Trimming removed 3 bases at V and 6 bases at J, with 8 bases between. This CDR3 spans 12 amino acids. In germline, CDR1 is GTSNPN, CDR2 SVGIG (reference sequence). CDR3 DNA, as far as it was read: TGTGCCTGGAGGTATCGGTATGAAAAA. Residues: CAWRYRYEK. The full CDR3 is CAWRYRYEKLFF. The full variable domain, completed using reference TRBV30 and TRBJ1-4, is SQTIHQWPATLVQPVGSPLSLECTVEGTSNPNLYWYRQAAGRGLQLLFYSVGIGQISSEVPQNLSASRPQDRQFILSSKKLLLSDSGFYLCAWRYRYEKLFFGSGTQLSVL.

This clone has ten or more counts. The read comes to an end 3 residues before the CDR3 does, leaving the germline J gene to fill in the end. The chain joins TRBV20-1 to TRBJ2-7; a weak D match, TRBD2 (5 bases). Deletions cut 2 bases from V and 4 bases from J, with 18 bases between. CDR3 length: 15 residues. CDR1 and CDR2 (germline): DFQATT, SNEGSKA (reference sequence). CDR3 residues: CSARFAWTSSYEQYF. The CDR3 DNA, read in part, is TGCAGTGCTAGATTTGCCTGGACTTCCTCTTACGAG.

The table lists this clone with many counts. The CDR3 goes on 3 residues after the read ends, and that part is filled in from the germline J gene. The chain carries TRBV7-2 and TRBJ2-2; 10 bases are shared with TRBD2. V dropped 3 bases and J dropped 4; count of bases not matched to a gene: 2. The V gene's germline CDR1 is SGHTA and CDR2 FQGNSA. The length of the CDR3 is 15 residues. The covered CDR3 bases are TGTGCCAGCAGCTTCCTAGCGGGGGTCACCGGGGAG. As protein: CASSFLAGVTGE. The complete CDR3 protein is CASSFLAGVTGELFF.

This clone occurred a few times. Read sequence stops 3 residues before the CDR3 end, and the germline J gene provides the missing end. The chain uses TRBV30 and TRBJ1-2, with TRBD1 identical over 10 bases. The CDR3 is made up of 12 amino acids. CDR1 and CDR2 from the germline V gene are GTSNPN and SVGIG (reference sequence). Unmatched junction bases numbered 3, after V lost 7 bases and J lost 4 bases. The part of the CDR3 DNA that was read is TGTGCCTTCAGGACAGGGGGCTATGGC. It specifies CAFRTGGYG. The CDR3 in full is CAFRTGGYGYTF.